What follows is one T cell receptor (beta chain) and its context. Its specificity is unknown. A much bigger clone sits one base away, suggesting this may be a read error. This CDR3 has 14 residues. V was clipped by 5 bases and J by 0 bases, with 11 bases between them. It was genomic DNA that served as the template for profiling TCR beta VDJ and CDR3. TCRdb processed the reads anew with MiXCR; each CDR3 protein has one entry. The top ten clones hold roughly 21% of a sample with more than 200,000 distinct CDR3 sequences, less than 60% of them seen once. The data belong to a study of CD8+CD57+ T cells in acquired aplastic anemia. Background on the study: Sorted CD4+ and CD8+ cell DNA averaged around 3 ug.

Sequencing involved patients with CD8+CD57+ cell expansion previously shown by flow cytometry. Severe acquired aplastic anemia was present in every patient. General study findings and limits: Under 35 was the count of CD8+ CDR3 sequences that patients shared with controls.

This TCR was sampled from a human donor with aplastic anemia. The chain combines TRBV12-3 or TRBV12-4 with TRBJ2-7; either TRBD1 or TRBD2 may supply D (6 bases each). Sequencing used sorted CD4+, CD8+, or CD8+CD57+ T cells (not recorded which) from PBMCs. Here the CDR3 reads CASSGRGDSYEQYF. CDR3 coding DNA: TGTGCCAGCAGTGGAAGGGGGGACTCCTACGAGCAGTACTTC.